The next 25 T cell receptor beta chains were all read from a single sample in a study of T cells in Graves' hyperthyroidism and ophthalmopathy. Researchers took RNA transcripts and amplified the TCR beta CDR3 regions from them. With the HTBI primer set, the TCR CDR3 went through a first round of RT-PCR. TCRdb re-called the multiplex PCR reads with MiXCR, one entry per CDR3 protein. This table holds a few hundred thousand distinct CDR3 sequences, around 42% found once. The sample consisted of peripheral blood or thyroid tissue (not recorded which). The receptors derive from a woman under 30 with Graves' hyperthyroidism.

The V and J genes are TRBV5-1 and TRBJ2-7; tentative D call: TRBD2 (6 bases). This CDR3 is 15 amino acids long. Trimming pared 4 bases from V and 3 bases from J, leaving 17 bases between. CDR1 and CDR2 from the germline V gene are SGHRS and YFSETQ. The CDR3 protein is CASSPGLVNHYEQYF. The CDR3 bases are TGCGCCAGCAGCCCGGGACTGGTGAACCACTACGAGCAGTACTTC. The variable domain in full, completed from reference TRBV5-1 and TRBJ2-7, reads KAGVTQTPRYLIKTRGQQVTLSCSPISGHRSVSWYQQTPGQGLQFLFEYFSETQRNKGNFPGRFSGRQFSNSRSEMNVSTLELGDSALYLCASSPGLVNHYEQYFGPGTRLTVT.

This clonotype was seen at least ten times. This chain connects TRBV15 to TRBJ2-7; no firm D call. CDR3 length: 12 amino acids. Germline-derived CDR1 and CDR2 are LNHNV and YYDKDF (reference sequence). V dropped 0 bases and J dropped 3 bases, with 3 bases sitting between them. This CDR3 reads CATSREDYEQYF. CDR3 nucleotides: TGTGCCACCAGCAGAGAAGACTACGAGCAGTACTTC.

The table lists this clonotype with a count of one. This may be a read error: a much more frequent sequence differs by one nucleotide. The chain carries TRBV7-8 and TRBJ2-5; TRBD2 matches at 7 bases. CDR1 and CDR2 (germline): SGHVS, FQNEAQ. The CDR3 totals 15 residues. The CDR3 DNA reads as TGTGCCAGCAGCGATAGCGGGTTAAAACAAGGGACCCAGTACTTC. Its translation is CASSDSGLKQGTQYF.

The chain recombines TRBV12-3 or TRBV12-4 with TRBJ1-2, with D perhaps matching TRBD1 (5 bases). The CDR3 covers 16 residues. V dropped 5 bases and J dropped 5 bases, with 21 bases sitting between them. CDR3 loop: CASSPSGGTGSYGYTF. The DNA for the CDR3 is TGTGCCAGCAGTCCCTCGGGGGGGACGGGATCATATGGCTACACCTTC.

This clonotype was detected many times. The chain joins TRBV5-8 to TRBJ2-7, with no clear D. V was clipped by 0 bases and J by 0 bases, with 7 bases between them. This CDR3 region has 14 residues. The germline CDR1 and CDR2 sequences are SGHTS and YDEGEE. The DNA of the CDR3 is TGTGCCAGCAGCTTGGCGATGGACTCCTACGAGCAGTACTTC. Its translation: CASSLAMDSYEQYF.

This clonotype was counted many times. This chain connects TRBV29-1 to TRBJ1-2; D is unresolved. Germline-derived CDR1 and CDR2 are SQVTM and ANQGSEA. This CDR3 spans 11 amino acids. V was clipped by 6 bases and J by 4 bases, with 9 bases between them. Written as DNA, the CDR3 is TGCAGCGTACCCAGGCTCTATGGCTACACCTTC. The encoded protein is CSVPRLYGYTF.

Remarks on this clonotype: Given a much more abundant clone one base away, this may be a read error. The genes are TRBV12-3 or TRBV12-4 and TRBJ2-7, with D maybe TRBD1 (5 bases). Trimming removed 8 bases from V and 1 base from J, with 15 bases in between. The CDR3 extends over 14 amino acids. In DNA form, the CDR3 reads TGTGCCAGCTCCCTGTGGGGCAGTTCCTACGAGCAGTACTTC. Amino acid sequence: CASSLWGSSYEQYF.

This clonotype was observed many times. This chain joins TRBV6-2 or TRBV6-3 and TRBJ1-1; D is ambiguous. The CDR3 runs to 13 residues. Trimming took off 8 bases at V and 3 bases at J, with 13 bases between the two ends. Germline V lookup: CDR1 MNHEY, CDR2 SVGEGT. The CDR3 protein is CASAPPWDTEAFF. The CDR3 nucleotides are TGTGCCAGCGCCCCACCTTGGGACACTGAAGCTTTCTTT.

The chain links TRBV15 to TRBJ1-6, with TRBD1 matching 10 bases. Germline loops: CDR1 LNHNV, CDR2 YYDKDF (reference sequence). The trim removed 5 bases at V and 13 bases at J, leaving 11 bases unmatched. The CDR3 is 15 residues long. The CDR3 coding sequence is TGTGCCACCAGCTGGATCGGACAGGGGGGATCCCCCCTCCACTTT. Its protein product is CATSWIGQGGSPLHF.

Regarding this clonotype: Mismatch with germline at one junction end may stem from a read error. The chain joins TRBV24-1 to TRBJ2-2; no definite D call. Germline values: CDR1 KGHDR, CDR2 SFDVKD. There are 16 residues in the CDR3. The CDR3: CATSDSEITNTRELFF. In DNA, the CDR3 is TGTGCCACCAGTGATTCGGAGATCACGAACACCAGGGAGCTGTTTTTT.

This clonotype was found many times. The J gene is TRBJ2-7, the V gene TRBV19; D may match TRBD1 or TRBD2 (5 bases each). In germline, CDR1 is LNHDA, CDR2 SQIVND (reference sequence). Deletions cut 1 base from V and 7 bases from J, with 17 bases between. The CDR3 runs 15 residues. The CDR3 spells CASSIGSGTIWEQYF. CDR3 coding DNA: TGTGCCAGTAGTATAGGCTCCGGGACCATCTGGGAGCAGTACTTC.

A remark on this clonotype: Relative to the germline gene, one junction end is altered; a read error may explain this. The V and J genes are TRBV10-1 and TRBJ2-1; weak D call: TRBD1 (5 bases). CDR3 length: 13 residues. CDR1 is WNHNN and CDR2 is SYGVQD in the germline V gene (reference sequence). This CDR3 reads CASSEWGYDEQLF. In nucleotides, the CDR3 is TGCGCCAGCAGTGAGTGGGGCTATGACGAGCAGCTCTTC.

CDR3 protein: CASSQEGTQETQYF. Here the CDR3 DNA reads TGTGCCAGCAGCCAAGAAGGGACACAAGAGACCCAGTACTTC. This chain connects TRBV14 to TRBJ2-5; D might be TRBD1 (6 bases). The CDR3 consists of 14 residues. In germline, CDR1 is SGHDN, CDR2 FVKESK. Deletions cut 0 bases from V and 2 bases from J, with 7 bases between.

Regarding this clonotype: The conserved phenylalanine or tryptophan normally closing the CDR3 is absent here, so this likely arose from a read error. The DNA is left out, because the CDR3 cannot be placed on it with certainty; the CDR3 is given as TCRdb lists it. The V and J genes are TRBV29-1 and TRBJ2-2; the table's D call, TRBD1, was not checked against the DNA. Germline values: CDR1 SQVTM, CDR2 ANQGSEA. The CDR3 contains 13 residues when both ends are counted. The CDR3 sequence: CSAGQAEHRGAVV.

The sample holds a few counts of this clonotype. The chain uses TRBV20-1 and TRBJ2-2; 7 positions agree with TRBD1. V was clipped by 5 bases and J by 0 bases; unmatched bases: 3. The CDR3 covers 14 residues. Germline CDR1 and CDR2: DFQATT and SNEGSKA (reference sequence). The chain's CDR3 is CSAGGQSNTGELFF. The CDR3 DNA follows: TGCAGTGCTGGGGGACAGTCGAACACCGGGGAGCTGTTTTTT.

The genes are TRBV29-1 and TRBJ1-5; 8 nucleotides line up with TRBD1. The germline CDR1 and CDR2 sequences are SQVTM and ANQGSEA. The CDR3 loop spans 15 amino acids. V trimming: 4 bases; J trimming: 4 bases; junction bases outside the gene matches: 9. The CDR3 DNA follows: TGCAGCGTTGTTGGACAGGGTAACGGGAATCAGCCCCAGCATTTT. It encodes CSVVGQGNGNQPQHF.

This clonotype was detected ten times or more. The V gene is TRBV6-5, the J gene TRBJ2-7; D might be TRBD1 (5 bases). In germline, CDR1 is MNHEY, CDR2 SVGAGI. The germline V and J ends were trimmed by 7 bases and 7 bases, with 20 bases remaining between them. The CDR3 is made up of 14 amino acids. CDR3: CASTQGPLVREQYF. The CDR3 nucleotides are TGTGCCAGCACGCAGGGTCCCCTTGTAAGGGAGCAGTACTTC.

V gene TRBV2 combines with J gene TRBJ2-7, with 8 bases identical to TRBD1. Germline CDR1 is SNHLY and CDR2 is FYNNEI. V lost 7 bases to trimming and J lost 3 bases; unmatched junction nucleotides: 5. There are 13 residues in the CDR3. The CDR3 spells CASTLTGDYEQYF. DNA of the CDR3: TGTGCCAGCACCCTGACAGGGGACTACGAGCAGTACTTC.

This clonotype was seen a single time. With a much larger clone just one base away, this may be a read error. This sequence joins TRBV12-3 or TRBV12-4 and TRBJ2-7; possibly TRBD1 for D (5 bases). The CDR3 is 14 amino acids. CDR3 nucleotides: TGTGCCAGCAGTTTAAACCAGGGTGTCTACGAGCAGTGCTTC. Translation: CASSLNQGVYEQCF.

This clonotype occurred many times. The CDR3 DNA is TGCAGTGCCCTTACCGAAGCTTTCTTT. Protein product: CSALTEAFF. The chain employs TRBV20-1 and TRBJ1-1; D not certain. This CDR3 region has 9 residues. Between the trimmed V and J ends, which lost 6 bases and 8 bases, there was a span of 7 bases. Germline V gene sequence: CDR1 DFQATT, CDR2 SNEGSKA (reference sequence).

The rearrangement joins TRBV11-2 to TRBJ1-3; no clear D. This CDR3 spans 12 amino acids. The ends were cut back, 7 bases at V and 7 bases at J, with 11 bases in the middle. CDR1 SGHAT and CDR2 FQNNGV come from the germline V gene. The CDR3 here is CASTPRMNTIYF. The CDR3 nucleotides read TGTGCCAGCACCCCACGGATGAACACCATATATTTT.

This clonotype was counted many times. The CDR3 DNA is TGTGCCAGCATTCAGGGACAGGGGCACGAGCAGTACTTC. Protein sequence: CASIQGQGHEQYF. V is TRBV2 and J is TRBJ2-7; 10 bases agree with TRBD1. CDR3 length: 13 residues. Per germline, CDR1 SNHLY and CDR2 FYNNEI. The V and J ends lost 7 bases and 5 bases, in that order; junction bases with no gene match: 5.

This clonotype was picked up many times. The rearrangement uses TRBV5-4 and TRBJ2-2, with D possibly matching TRBD2 (5 bases). There are 14 residues in the CDR3. Germline values: CDR1 SGHNT, CDR2 YYREEE (reference sequence). V was shortened by 5 bases and J by 1 base, with 9 bases between the two germline ends. This CDR3 reads CASSTAENTGELFF. The CDR3 DNA reads as TGTGCCAGCAGTACAGCGGAGAACACCGGGGAGCTGTTTTTT.

Concerning this clonotype itself: This may be a read error, as it is one base from a much larger clone. The chain joins TRBV12-3 or TRBV12-4 to TRBJ2-6, with D tentatively TRBD1 (6 bases). CDR3 length: 15 amino acids. Deletions cut 6 bases from V and 0 bases from J, with 9 bases between. The DNA for the CDR3 is TGTGCCAGCAGAACAGGGTCCTCTGGGGCCAACGTCCTGACTTTC. Residues: CASRTGSSGANVLTF.

This clonotype came up many times. This chain uses TRBV4-2 with TRBJ2-5, with D tentatively TRBD2 (6 bases). CDR3 length: 15 residues. Trimming shortened V by 0 bases and J by 5 bases, and 13 bases separated the two germline ends. In germline, CDR1 is LGHNA, CDR2 YNFKEQ. The CDR3 sequence is CASSQEGVGGETQYF. CDR3 bases: TGTGCCAGCAGCCAAGAAGGAGTAGGAGGGGAGACCCAGTACTTC.